The T cell receptor (beta chain) described here comes from a study of blood T cell repertoires in COVID-19 (dated by TCRdb to the early 2020s). Turning to the overall study: Samples from collaborators originated in the United States, Italy and Spain and spanned both the acute and convalescent phases of COVID-19. The prospective study material was composed of cDNA or gDNA derived from T cells, B-cell-depleted T cells, or PBMCs. The dataset comprised deeply sampled blood TCRbeta repertoires from subjects exposed to, actively infected with, or recovered from COVID-19. The repertoires were released in a freely available public database intended as a resource for research on the immune response to SARS-CoV-2. Samples came from the ongoing ImmuneRACE study (first 160 participants) plus 1,254 subjects from 6 global collaborators. A de-identified subject ID, COVID-19 status, age in years and sex were almost always included in the sample metadata. Where HLA class I and class II types were available, the types were taken from metadata supplied by the sample provider, not from assay-based typing.

The CDR3 covers 13 residues, taking in both the cysteine and the phenylalanine. Of the read, only the CDR3 DNA is kept; its 39 bases are in frame from base 1. V was cut back by 5 bases and J by 7 bases, leaving a gap of 15 bases between them. CDR1 and CDR2, per the germline V gene (reference sequence), are GTSNPN and SVGIG. TCRbeta CDR3 regions were amplified from genomic DNA by means of the immunoSEQ Assay, a bias-controlled multiplex PCR. Per the source publication's procedure: The number of nucleated cells in each sample was estimated from the amplification of reference gene primers within the assay. Sequence reads were collapsed and filtered to measure the absolute abundance of every unique TCRbeta CDR3 rearrangement. For each sample, productive Simpson clonality was calculated as the square root of Simpson's diversity index over productive rearrangements. This immuneACCESS table, as held by TCRdb, lists in-frame sequences with V and J called but not all clones. Of the missing ones, under half trace to an unresolved V gene in checked studies; the others have no known cause. For V, J and clone size, that table is used; D and trimming come from the DNA. For this sample the table gives a few hundred thousand clones, of which just under 85% were detected only once. The ten largest account for 1.3% of the sample.

What the authors observed across the whole study: Clinical and demographic metadata were provided uncurated, with the amount varying by source and participant.

Participants in the prospective study were aged about 18 to 100 years, lived in 24 United States geographic areas, and enrolled through a virtual design. In the prospective study, participants were assigned to cohorts based on the clinical history participants reported in a screening survey and a study questionnaire. Mobile phlebotomists in the prospective study collected whole blood, serum and a nasopharyngeal or oropharyngeal swab from every participant. Additional blood draws and questionnaires over an approximately two-month period could optionally be provided by prospective study participants. Prospective study blood samples were shipped either frozen or at room temperature before DNA extraction. A remark on this clone: Its antigen is not yet known. The input lacks base qualities; no much larger clone sits a single base away.

Sequencing input: PBMCs or T cells enriched from blood (not recorded which). Here the chain combines TRBV30 and TRBJ2-1, and perhaps TRBD1 as D gene, on 5 matching bases. The source is a woman between 35 and 50 years old with acute COVID-19. The DNA sequence follows: TGTGCCTGGCACGGAATTGGGGCGAATGAGCAGTTCTTC. Its protein reads: CAWHGIGANEQFF. The CDR3, completed at both ends by the reference TRBV30 and TRBJ2-1 genes, gives the full variable domain SQTIHQWPATLVQPVGSPLSLECTVEGTSNPNLYWYRQAAGRGLQLLFYSVGIGQISSEVPQNLSASRPQDRQFILSSKKLLLSDSGFYLCAWHGIGANEQFFGPGTRLTVL.